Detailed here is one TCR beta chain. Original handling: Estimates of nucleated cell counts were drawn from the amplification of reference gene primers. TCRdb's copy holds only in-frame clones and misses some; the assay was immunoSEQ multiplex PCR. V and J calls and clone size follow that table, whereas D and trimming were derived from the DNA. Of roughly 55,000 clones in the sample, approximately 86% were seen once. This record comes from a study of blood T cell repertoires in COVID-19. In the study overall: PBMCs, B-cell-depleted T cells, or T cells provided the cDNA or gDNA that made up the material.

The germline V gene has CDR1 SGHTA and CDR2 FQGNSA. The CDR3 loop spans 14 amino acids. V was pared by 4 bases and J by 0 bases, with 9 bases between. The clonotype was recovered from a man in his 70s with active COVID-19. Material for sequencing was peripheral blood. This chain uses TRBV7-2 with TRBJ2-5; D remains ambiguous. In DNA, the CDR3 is TGTGCCAGCAGCTCAGCCCCGTACCAAGAGACCCAGTACTTC. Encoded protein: CASSSAPYQETQYF.